This is a list of T cell receptor beta chains from one sample in a study of blood T cell repertoires in COVID-19. TCRdb keeps only in-frame clones here, not all; method: immunoSEQ multiplex PCR. Here the sample spans tens of thousands of clones, 85% to 90% being singletons. The sequencing input was peripheral blood. The receptor set was obtained from a human donor in a cohort sampled during active COVID-19. CDR3s include the opening cysteine and the closing phenylalanine or tryptophan. The size field is filled for only some rows; it gives once, few, many or a size class.

J,size,V,CDR3
TRBJ1-2,-,TRBV19,CASSIVTSTRGLYGYTF
TRBJ2-5,-,TRBV3-1/TRBV3-2,CASSQSGRGETQYF
TRBJ1-1,-,TRBV6-5,CASNRGAMNTEAFF
TRBJ2-7,few,TRBV5-5,CASSLWPDSSYEQYF
TRBJ1-1,-,TRBV2,CASSDVGQPNTEAFF
TRBJ2-5,-,TRBV5-4,CASSPGQAQETQYF
TRBJ1-1,-,TRBV9,CASSFTQEAEAFF
TRBJ2-1,-,TRBV6-4,CASSGGLAGNNEQFF
TRBJ2-1,-,TRBV27,CASSSGGAPYNEQFF
TRBJ2-6,once,TRBV7-3,CASSRGGTRAGANVLTF
TRBJ2-2,-,TRBV3-1/TRBV3-2,CASSPRMWGAAGELFF
TRBJ1-1,-,TRBV6-5,CASSYSNSNTEAFF
TRBJ1-1,-,TRBV18,CASSPRGGNTEAFF
TRBJ1-5,once,TRBV2,CASSEGRDQPQHF
TRBJ2-7,once,TRBV5-6,CASSLFAAGVAYEQYF
TRBJ2-7,-,TRBV12-3/TRBV12-4,CASSTGVSGEQYF
TRBJ2-2,-,TRBV6-6,CASRGTSGVTGELFF
TRBJ1-3,few,TRBV27,CASSLLGTGTTIYF
TRBJ2-1,-,TRBV5-4,CASSSGNRDRGYNEQFF
TRBJ1-2,-,TRBV12-3/TRBV12-4,CASSLMTAYGYTF
TRBJ2-5,-,TRBV18,CASSGGLGKETQYF
TRBJ1-3,-,TRBV3-1/TRBV3-2,CASSQGQGLGNTIYF
TRBJ1-1,-,TRBV9,CASSFGQGAEAFF
TRBJ1-5,-,TRBV6-2/TRBV6-3,CASSLLPGGQPQHF
TRBJ1-5,few,TRBV6-5,CASAGGGFGNQPQHF
TRBJ2-5,-,TRBV15,CATSRDRKRQGETQYF
TRBJ1-1,-,TRBV29-1,CSVEIVGQGTEAFF
TRBJ2-7,-,TRBV10-3,CATLDGGSYEQYF
TRBJ2-1,-,TRBV19,CASGTGGSNEQFF
TRBJ1-1,-,TRBV29-1,CSVEGQVNTEAFF
TRBJ2-3,-,TRBV24-1,CATSDSDRGGSDTQYF
TRBJ1-4,-,TRBV7-9,CASSPKQGGNEKLFF
TRBJ2-6,-,TRBV3-1/TRBV3-2,CASRLDSGANVLTF
TRBJ1-1,few,TRBV12-5,CASGLAESWEYGEEAFF
TRBJ2-6,-,TRBV4-2,CASSQVRFYGTGHLSGANVLTF
TRBJ2-5,once,TRBV5-1,CASSRSGEQETQYF
TRBJ2-3,few,TRBV2,CASEGLAGGNTDTQYF
TRBJ2-3,-,TRBV10-1,CATGGGGESDTQYF
TRBJ2-7,once,TRBV5-4,CASSRDSYEQYF
TRBJ1-2,-,TRBV5-5,CASSFIPTEGYTF
TRBJ1-2,-,TRBV30,CAWSVAGYGYTF
TRBJ1-6,-,TRBV19,CASSLPGQFSPLHF
TRBJ2-3,-,TRBV4-3,CASSQLYPGQTTSDTQYF
TRBJ2-2,-,TRBV3-1/TRBV3-2,CASSQAANTGELFF
TRBJ1-2,once,TRBV30,CAWRGGGLPNYGYTF
TRBJ2-2,-,TRBV30,CAWGGQGNTGELFF
TRBJ1-2,few,TRBV6-5,CASSYSRGLNYGYTF
TRBJ2-7,-,TRBV7-2,CASSLGLPSQAEQYF
TRBJ2-4,-,TRBV15,CATSRTSGTSGVQYF
TRBJ2-3,-,TRBV30,CAWRGLAGGPTDTQYF
TRBJ2-7,-,TRBV28,CASSFSGGIYEQYF
TRBJ1-1,-,TRBV5-8,CASSFDPGLAQAFF
TRBJ2-3,-,TRBV29-1,CSVELAHTDTQYF